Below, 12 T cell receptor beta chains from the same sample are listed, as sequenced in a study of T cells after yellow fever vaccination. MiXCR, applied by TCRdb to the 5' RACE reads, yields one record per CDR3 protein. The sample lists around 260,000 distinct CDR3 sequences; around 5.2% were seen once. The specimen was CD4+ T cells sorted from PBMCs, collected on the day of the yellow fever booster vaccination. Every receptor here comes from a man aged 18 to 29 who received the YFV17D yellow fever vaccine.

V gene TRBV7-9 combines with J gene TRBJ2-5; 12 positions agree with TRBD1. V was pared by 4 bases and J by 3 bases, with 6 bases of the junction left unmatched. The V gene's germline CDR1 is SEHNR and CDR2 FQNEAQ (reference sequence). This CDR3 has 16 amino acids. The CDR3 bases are TGTGCCAGCAGCTCCGGGACAGGGGGCGCGGAAGAGACCCAGTACTTC. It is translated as CASSSGTGGAEETQYF.

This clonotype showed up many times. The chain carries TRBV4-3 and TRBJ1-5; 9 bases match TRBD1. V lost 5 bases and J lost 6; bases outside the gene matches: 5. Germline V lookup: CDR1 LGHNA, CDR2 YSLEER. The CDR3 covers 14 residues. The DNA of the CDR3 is TGCGCCAGCAGCAGGGACAGGGTGAGTCAGCCCCAGCATTTT. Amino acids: CASSRDRVSQPQHF.

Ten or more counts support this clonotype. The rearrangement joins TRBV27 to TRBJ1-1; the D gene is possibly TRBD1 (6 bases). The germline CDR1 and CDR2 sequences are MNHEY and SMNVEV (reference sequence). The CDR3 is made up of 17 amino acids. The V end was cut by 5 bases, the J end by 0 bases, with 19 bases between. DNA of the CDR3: TGTGCCAGCAGTCGTGTGGGGGGCCGGGGGGTGAACACTGAAGCTTTCTTT. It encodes CASSRVGGRGVNTEAFF.

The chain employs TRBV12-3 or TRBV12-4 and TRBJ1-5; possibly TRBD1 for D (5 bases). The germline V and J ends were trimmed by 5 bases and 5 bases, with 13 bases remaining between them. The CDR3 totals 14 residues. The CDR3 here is CASSTQAFDQPQHF. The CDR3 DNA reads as TGTGCCAGCAGTACACAGGCTTTCGATCAGCCCCAGCATTTT.

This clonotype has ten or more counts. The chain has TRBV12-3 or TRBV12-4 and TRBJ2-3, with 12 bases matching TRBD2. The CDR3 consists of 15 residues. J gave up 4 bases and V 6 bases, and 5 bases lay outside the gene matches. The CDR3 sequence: CASRKLAGGADTQYF. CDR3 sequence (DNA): TGTGCCAGCAGGAAACTAGCGGGGGGTGCAGATACGCAGTATTTT.

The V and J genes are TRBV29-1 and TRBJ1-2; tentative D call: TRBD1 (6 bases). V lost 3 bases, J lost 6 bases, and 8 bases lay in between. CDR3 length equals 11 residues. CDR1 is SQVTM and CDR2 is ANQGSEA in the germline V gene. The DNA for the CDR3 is TGCAGCGTTGAGGCAGGGGATGGCTACACCTTC. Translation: CSVEAGDGYTF.

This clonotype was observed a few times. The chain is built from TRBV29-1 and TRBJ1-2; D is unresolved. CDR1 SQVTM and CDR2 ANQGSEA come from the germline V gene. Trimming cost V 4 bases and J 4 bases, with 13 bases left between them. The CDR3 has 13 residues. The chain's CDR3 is CSVVYPGLYGYTF. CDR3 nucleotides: TGCAGCGTTGTTTATCCAGGCCTCTATGGCTACACCTTC.

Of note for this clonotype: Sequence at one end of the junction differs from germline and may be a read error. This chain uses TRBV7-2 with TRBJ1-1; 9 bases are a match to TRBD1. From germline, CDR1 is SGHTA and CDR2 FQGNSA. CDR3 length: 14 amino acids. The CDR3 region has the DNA TGTGCCAGCAGCTCAACAGGGGGCCTCACTGAAGTTTTCTTT. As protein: CASSSTGGLTEVFF.

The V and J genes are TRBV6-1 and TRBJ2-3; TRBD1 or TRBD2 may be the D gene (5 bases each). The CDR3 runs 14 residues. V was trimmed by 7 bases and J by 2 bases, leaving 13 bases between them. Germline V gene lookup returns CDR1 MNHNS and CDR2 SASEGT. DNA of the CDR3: TGTGCCAGCAAACCGGGACCGACCACAGATACGCAGTATTTT. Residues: CASKPGPTTDTQYF.

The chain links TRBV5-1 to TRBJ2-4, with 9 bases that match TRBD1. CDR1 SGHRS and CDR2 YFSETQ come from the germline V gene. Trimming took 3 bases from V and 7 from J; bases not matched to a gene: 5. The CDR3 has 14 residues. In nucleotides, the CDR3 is TGCGCCAGCAGCTCAACGACAGGGGGGAACATTCAGTACTTC. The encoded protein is CASSSTTGGNIQYF.

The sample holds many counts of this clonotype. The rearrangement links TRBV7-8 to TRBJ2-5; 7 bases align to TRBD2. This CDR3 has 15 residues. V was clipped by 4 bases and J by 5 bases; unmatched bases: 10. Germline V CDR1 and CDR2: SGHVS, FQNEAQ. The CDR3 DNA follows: TGTGCCAGCAGCTCCGGTGGGGGGGATGGGGAGACCCAGTACTTC. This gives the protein CASSSGGGDGETQYF.

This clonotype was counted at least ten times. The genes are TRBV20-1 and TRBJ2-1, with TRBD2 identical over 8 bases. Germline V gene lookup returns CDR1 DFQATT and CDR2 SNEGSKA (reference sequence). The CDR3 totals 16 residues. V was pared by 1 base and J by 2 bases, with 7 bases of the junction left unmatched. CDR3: CSARAREGFPYNEQFF. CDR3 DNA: TGCAGTGCTAGAGCTCGGGAGGGGTTCCCCTACAATGAGCAGTTCTTC.